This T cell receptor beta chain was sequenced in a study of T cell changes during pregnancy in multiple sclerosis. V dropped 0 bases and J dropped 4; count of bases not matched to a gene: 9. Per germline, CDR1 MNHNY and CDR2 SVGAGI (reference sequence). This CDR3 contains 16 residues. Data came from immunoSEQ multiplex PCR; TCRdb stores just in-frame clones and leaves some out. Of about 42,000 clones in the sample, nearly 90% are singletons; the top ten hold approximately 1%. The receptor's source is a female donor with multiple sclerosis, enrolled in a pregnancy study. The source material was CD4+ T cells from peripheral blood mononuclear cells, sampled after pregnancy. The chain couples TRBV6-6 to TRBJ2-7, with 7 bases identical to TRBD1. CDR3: CASSYSRTGANYEQYF. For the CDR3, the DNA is TGTGCCAGCAGTTACTCGAGAACAGGGGCAAATTACGAGCAGTACTTC.